The 17 T cell receptor beta chains listed next were all sequenced from one sample in a study of shared clonotypes between healthy human individuals (dated by TCRdb to 2018 to 2020). The library relied on the immunoSEQ multiplex PCR assay. Here the immuneACCESS table is served through TCRdb, limited to in-frame sequences with V and J called. Missing clones are a known gap in these copies; in checked studies unresolved V genes cover under half, and the rest lacks a known reason. The table for this sample lists a few million clones; roughly 92% of them were counted only once. The biggest ten clones account for around 0.15% of the sample. Source material: naive CD4+ T cells sorted from blood. This sample's cell subset or site label indicates: CD45RA+ positively selected. The receptors shown here come from a man aged 18-30 years in good health.

In DNA form, the CDR3 reads TGTGCCACCTCGCCCGCAGGGTCTTCGGCTCAGCCCCAGCATTTT. Protein sequence: CATSPAGSSAQPQHF. The chain combines TRBV6-1 with TRBJ1-5; a possible D gene is TRBD1 (5 bases). The CDR3 consists of 15 residues. Trimming pared 10 bases from V and 6 bases from J, leaving 22 bases between. Germline V CDR1 and CDR2: MNHNS, SASEGT.

This chain uses TRBV5-1 with TRBJ2-2, with D possibly TRBD1 on 6 matching bases. CDR3 length: 14 amino acids. Trimming took off 3 bases at V and 6 bases at J, with 12 bases between the two ends. In germline, CDR1 is SGHRS, CDR2 YFSETQ. CDR3 sequence (DNA): TGCGCCAGCAGCTCATCAGGGGTCCCCGGGGAGCTGTTTTTT. Translated: CASSSSGVPGELFF.

This clone has only a few counts. This chain connects TRBV5-1 to TRBJ1-1; TRBD1 aligns across 7 bases. With 4 bases clipped from V and 2 bases from J, the junction kept 5 bases outside the gene matches. The germline V gene encodes CDR1 SGHRS and CDR2 YFSETQ. The CDR3 contains 14 residues. The CDR3 is CASSAGGGNTEAFF. CDR3 nucleotides: TGCGCCAGCAGCGCGGGAGGGGGCAACACTGAAGCTTTCTTT.

The genes are TRBV6-5 and TRBJ2-5; TRBD2 aligns across 7 bases. The CDR3 spans 13 residues. Germline loops: CDR1 MNHEY, CDR2 SVGAGI. V shed 5 bases, J shed 12 bases, and the junction held 12 bases outside the gene matches. The CDR3 DNA is TGTGCCAGCAGTCCCTGGGGGGGGGACGATAAGTACTTC. Its translation: CASSPWGGDDKYF.

CDR3 in DNA: TGCGCCAGCAGCTTGGCTCTTGGGACAGCTAGTGGTGCTGGGGCCAACGTCCTGACTTTC. This sequence encodes CASSLALGTASGAGANVLTF. V and J are TRBV5-1 and TRBJ2-6; 7 nucleotides agree with TRBD1. This CDR3 is built from 20 residues. V lost 0 bases, J lost 2 bases, and 14 bases stayed unmatched. CDR1 SGHRS and CDR2 YFSETQ come from the germline V gene.

The chain recombines TRBV6-5 with TRBJ1-1; D is perhaps TRBD1 (5 bases). V dropped 5 bases and J dropped 5 bases, with 15 bases sitting between them. The CDR3 extends over 14 amino acids. Germline CDR1 reads MNHEY; CDR2 reads SVGAGI. In DNA form, the CDR3 reads TGTGCCAGCAGTCCCGGGGCAGGGATGACTGAAGCTTTCTTT. Amino acid sequence: CASSPGAGMTEAFF.

In regard to this clone: Other DNA sequences of this sample code for an identical CDR3. The chain uses TRBV29-1 and TRBJ2-3, with D possibly TRBD2 on 6 matching bases. CDR3 length: 12 amino acids. The V end lost 6 bases, the J end lost 2 bases, and 9 bases lay between the germline ends. Germline V gene data show CDR1 as SQVTM and CDR2 as ANQGSEA. The CDR3 sequence: CSVGTSTDTQYF. In DNA form, the CDR3 reads TGCAGCGTGGGGACTTCCACAGATACGCAGTATTTT.

The CDR3 bases are TGTGCCAGCAGCAAGGTACAGGGTGCGAATGAGCAGTTCTTC. Its protein product is CASSKVQGANEQFF. The rearrangement links TRBV9 to TRBJ2-1; TRBD1 might be the D (6 bases). V lost 4 bases and J 7 bases, leaving 15 bases between the germline ends. From germline, CDR1 is SGDLS and CDR2 YYNGEE. CDR3 length: 14 residues.

The chain joins TRBV19 to TRBJ2-1, with D unclear. Per the germline V gene, CDR1 is LNHDA and CDR2 is SQIVND (reference sequence). The CDR3 is made up of 12 amino acids. V lost 4 bases and J 8 bases, leaving 9 bases between the germline ends. For the CDR3, the DNA is TGTGCCAGTAGTAACCGGAACCATGAGCAGTTCTTC. The encoded protein is CASSNRNHEQFF.

The count of this clone is one. J is TRBJ1-3 and V is TRBV7-2; D unresolved. The CDR3 loop spans 15 amino acids. CDR1 is SGHTA, CDR2 FQGNSA, per germline. The V gene lost 0 bases and the J gene lost 4 bases, with 10 bases spanning the gap. CDR3 amino acids: CASSLATPGGNTIYF. Written as DNA, the CDR3 is TGTGCCAGCAGCTTAGCGACTCCGGGGGGAAACACCATATATTTT.

The CDR3 bases are TGTGCCAGTAGTATAAGGGCAGGGGGAAATGGCTACACCTTC. Its protein is CASSIRAGGNGYTF. This chain connects TRBV19 to TRBJ1-2; TRBD1 matches 7 bases. Germline V gene sequence: CDR1 LNHDA, CDR2 SQIVND (reference sequence). The CDR3 spans 14 residues. V lost 2 bases, J lost 6 bases, and 6 bases stayed unmatched.

The rearrangement uses TRBV5-4 and TRBJ2-7; D is possibly TRBD1 (6 bases). From germline, CDR1 is SGHNT and CDR2 YYREEE (reference sequence). The CDR3 length is 16 residues. V shed 2 bases and J shed 3 bases, with 18 bases lying between them. CDR3 nucleotide sequence: TGTGCCAGCAGCTTTGGCTCACAGGGTGCGAACTACGAGCAGTACTTC. As protein: CASSFGSQGANYEQYF.

V and J are TRBV6-1 and TRBJ2-1; TRBD1 agrees at 8 bases. Trimming cost V 4 bases and J 5 bases; bases outside gene matches: 1. Germline assignment: CDR1 MNHNS and CDR2 SASEGT. The CDR3 has 13 amino acids. CDR3 sequence (DNA): TGTGCCAGCAGTGCGACAGGGGACAATGAGCAGTTCTTC. Protein: CASSATGDNEQFF.

V gene TRBV29-1 combines with J gene TRBJ2-7; 14 bases match TRBD2. Germline V gene sequence: CDR1 SQVTM, CDR2 ANQGSEA. The CDR3 has 16 amino acids. V was pared by 6 bases and J by 0 bases, with 7 bases of the junction left unmatched. The CDR3 sequence: CSVGLAGGPNSYEQYF. CDR3 nucleotide sequence: TGCAGCGTCGGACTAGCGGGAGGACCCAACTCCTACGAGCAGTACTTC.

The chain couples TRBV19 to TRBJ1-1, with D uncertain. Trimming pared 5 bases from V and 2 bases from J, leaving 6 bases between. This CDR3 has 12 residues. CDR1 LNHDA and CDR2 SQIVND come from the germline V gene (reference sequence). The CDR3 here is CASSARNTEAFF. The CDR3 bases are TGTGCCAGTAGTGCCAGAAACACTGAAGCTTTCTTT.

This chain uses TRBV7-6 with TRBJ1-6; D is possibly TRBD1 (6 bases). Trimming stripped 1 base from V and 10 bases from J, with 14 bases between. CDR3 size: 15 residues. The germline CDR1 and CDR2 sequences are SGHVS and FNYEAQ. CDR3 region: CASSLGQVGGSPLHF. CDR3 in DNA: TGTGCCAGCAGCTTAGGACAGGTTGGAGGGTCACCCCTCCACTTT.

This chain joins TRBV11-2 and TRBJ1-1; D is undetermined. This CDR3 contains 14 residues. Trimming removed 1 base from V and 4 bases from J, with 10 bases in between. CDR1 and CDR2 (germline): SGHAT, FQNNGV. This CDR3 reads CASSLGGSPTEAFF. The CDR3 bases are TGTGCCAGCAGCTTAGGCGGAAGCCCCACTGAAGCTTTCTTT. Full variable domain (outside the CDR3, taken from reference TRBV11-2 and TRBJ1-1): EAGVAQSPRYKIIEKRQSVAFWCNPISGHATLYWYQQILGQGPKLLIQFQNNGVVDDSQLPKDRFSAERLKGVDSTLKIQPAKLEDSAVYLCASSLGGSPTEAFFGQGTRLTVV.